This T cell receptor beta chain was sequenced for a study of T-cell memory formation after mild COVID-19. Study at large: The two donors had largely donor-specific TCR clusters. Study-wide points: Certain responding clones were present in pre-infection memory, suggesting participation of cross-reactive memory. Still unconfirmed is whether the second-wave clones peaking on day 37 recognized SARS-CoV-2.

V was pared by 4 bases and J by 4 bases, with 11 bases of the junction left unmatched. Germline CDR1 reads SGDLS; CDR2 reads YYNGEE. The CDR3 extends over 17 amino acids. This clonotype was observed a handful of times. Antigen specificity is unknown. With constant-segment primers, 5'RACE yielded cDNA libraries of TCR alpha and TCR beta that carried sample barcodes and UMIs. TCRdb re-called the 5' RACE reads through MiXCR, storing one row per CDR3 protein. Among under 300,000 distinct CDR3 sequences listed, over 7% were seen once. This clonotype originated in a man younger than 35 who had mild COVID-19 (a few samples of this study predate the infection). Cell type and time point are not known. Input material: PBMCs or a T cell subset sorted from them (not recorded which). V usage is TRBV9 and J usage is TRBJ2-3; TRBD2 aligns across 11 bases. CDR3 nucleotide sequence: TGTGCCAGCAGCCTTAGCGGGGGGGCCTCATTCGCAGATACGCAGTATTTT. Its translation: CASSLSGGASFADTQYF. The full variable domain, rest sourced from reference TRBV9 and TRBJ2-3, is DSGVTQTPKHLITATGQRVTLRCSPRSGDLSVYWYQQSLDQGLQFLIQYYNGEERAKGNILERFSAQQFPDLHSELNLSSLELGDSALYFCASSLSGGASFADTQYFGPGTRLTVL.